The 20 T cell receptor beta chains in this list originate from one sample, sequenced in a study of regulatory T cells in long-lasting Graves disease. Building of the TCR beta libraries involved iRepertoire HTBI primers and Arm-PCR of CDR3 regions. From the multiplex PCR reads, TCRdb called clonotypes with MiXCR, one entry per CDR3 protein. Among around 460,000 distinct CDR3 sequences listed, 12% to 15% were seen once. Time point of the sample: newly diagnosed GD, antithyroid drugs for less than 3 months. Making the TCR library involved RNA that had been extracted from PBMCs. The same data also contributed to another study, on T cells in Graves' hyperthyroidism and ophthalmopathy.

Sequenced here: peripheral blood mononuclear cells (PBMCs), sampled at new diagnosis, from a patient treated with antithyroid drugs. Source of these receptors: a woman aged 45-65 years with Graves disease.

This clonotype was found many times. The CDR3 spells CASSDVGVREQYF. The CDR3 DNA is TGTGCCAGCAGTGACGTGGGGGTGAGGGAGCAGTACTTC. This chain connects TRBV2 to TRBJ2-7; D is tentatively TRBD1 or TRBD2 (5 bases each). V dropped 3 bases and J dropped 7 bases, with 13 bases sitting between them. This CDR3 is 13 amino acids long. Germline CDR1 is SNHLY and CDR2 is FYNNEI.

This clonotype appeared a few times. Being one base from a much bigger clone, this may be a read error. The CDR3 does not end in the conserved phenylalanine or tryptophan, so this is likely a read error. The V call is TRBV28, the J call TRBJ2-3, with D uncertain. CDR1 MDHEN and CDR2 SYDVKM come from the germline V gene. The CDR3 totals 16 residues. The germline V and J ends were trimmed by 4 bases and 4 bases, with 18 bases remaining between them. CDR3 protein: CASSSLDFGNADTQYL. The DNA of the CDR3 is TGTGCCAGCAGTTCCCTAGATTTCGGTAACGCAGATACGCAGTATCTT.

This clonotype was seen ten or more times. The chain recombines TRBV6-5 with TRBJ1-1, with D unclear. Per germline, CDR1 MNHEY and CDR2 SVGAGI. The CDR3 covers 13 residues. Trimming took 0 bases from V and 1 from J, leaving 3 bases between them. CDR3 region: CASSYSSNTEAFF. The CDR3 region has the DNA TGTGCCAGCAGTTACTCGTCGAACACTGAAGCTTTCTTT.

Remarks on this clonotype: The likely explanation is a read error, given a far larger clone one base away. V and J are TRBV6-2 or TRBV6-3 and TRBJ2-7; 14 bases align to TRBD2. The V and J ends lost 5 bases and 5 bases, in that order; junction bases with no gene match: 8. This CDR3 comprises 16 residues. Germline loops: CDR1 MNHEY, CDR2 SVGEGT. CDR3 DNA sequence: TGTGCCAGCAGTCCGCCGGGACTAGCGGGGGAGCACGAGCAGTACTTC. This gives the protein CASSPPGLAGEHEQYF.

This clonotype was observed many times. This chain connects TRBV4-1 to TRBJ2-7; 7 nucleotides match TRBD1. This CDR3 has 15 residues. V lost 1 base, J lost 7 bases, and 10 bases stayed unmatched. The germline V gene has CDR1 MGHRA and CDR2 YSYEKL. The CDR3 DNA reads TGCGCCAGCAGCCAAGTGGGAGACAGGGCGGAAGAGCAGTACTTC. Translated, it gives CASSQVGDRAEEQYF.

V is TRBV7-6 and J is TRBJ2-7; D possibly corresponds to TRBD2 (6 bases). V gave up 3 bases and J gave up 3 bases, with 12 bases separating them. The V gene's germline CDR1 is SGHVS and CDR2 FNYEAQ. The CDR3 has 14 amino acids. The CDR3 sequence: CASSFGDSGYEQYF. DNA of the CDR3: TGTGCCAGCAGCTTTGGGGACTCCGGCTACGAGCAGTACTTC.

The chain has TRBV18 and TRBJ2-7; D is uncertain. Trimming took off 0 bases at V and 0 bases at J, with 12 bases between the two ends. This CDR3 contains 16 residues. Germline V gene sequence: CDR1 KGHSH, CDR2 LQKENI. CDR3 amino acids: CASSPPFNSYSYEQYF. Here the CDR3 DNA reads TGTGCCAGCTCACCACCGTTTAACAGTTACTCCTACGAGCAGTACTTC.

This clonotype was observed at least ten times. The chain combines TRBV5-1 with TRBJ1-1; D perhaps matches TRBD1 (6 bases). With 1 base removed from V and 4 bases from J, the gap between germline ends came to 8 bases. The CDR3 is 13 amino acids. CDR1 is SGHRS, CDR2 YFSETQ, per germline. CDR3 in DNA: TGCGCCAGCAGCTTGCGGGGGCTCACTGAAGCTTTCTTT. Translating gives CASSLRGLTEAFF.

This clonotype was seen at least ten times. V usage is TRBV2 and J usage is TRBJ1-4; D remains ambiguous. V was clipped by 0 bases and J by 8 bases, with 13 bases between them. The CDR3 has 15 residues. In germline, CDR1 is SNHLY, CDR2 FYNNEI. The CDR3 spells CASSEARYQEEKLFF. CDR3 DNA sequence: TGTGCCAGCAGTGAAGCGCGGTACCAAGAGGAAAAACTGTTTTTT.

This clonotype was found many times. This chain connects TRBV27 to TRBJ2-3, with 7 bases lining up with TRBD2. This CDR3 is 17 amino acids long. Germline V gene lookup returns CDR1 MNHEY and CDR2 SMNVEV (reference sequence). The V and J ends lost 4 bases and 4 bases, in that order; junction bases with no gene match: 14. This chain's CDR3 is CASSSKGGLEGSDTQYF. CDR3 nucleotides: TGTGCCAGCAGTTCTAAAGGTGGACTAGAAGGCTCAGATACGCAGTATTTT.

This clonotype was found many times. The rearrangement uses TRBV6-1 and TRBJ1-2, with a possible D match to TRBD1 (6 bases). The CDR3 contains 12 residues. CDR1 is MNHNS and CDR2 is SASEGT in the germline V gene. The V end lost 5 bases, the J end lost 2 bases, and 6 bases lay between the germline ends. Here the CDR3 reads CASSTGNYGYTF. DNA of the CDR3: TGTGCCAGCAGTACAGGGAACTATGGCTACACCTTC.

This clonotype turned up a few times. The rearrangement joins TRBV6-2 or TRBV6-3 to TRBJ2-1; 14 bases are shared with TRBD2. The CDR3 runs 18 residues. The V gene end was trimmed by 2 bases and the J gene end by 8 bases; junction bases not matched to a gene: 11. Germline CDR1 MNHEY, CDR2 SVGEGT. CDR3 amino acids: CASSYARGLAGGSYEQFF. CDR3 in DNA: TGTGCCAGCAGTTACGCGCGTGGACTAGCGGGAGGTTCATATGAGCAGTTCTTC.

This clonotype was seen a handful of times. The V call is TRBV5-1, the J call TRBJ2-5, with D possibly matching TRBD1 (6 bases). The CDR3 contains 17 residues. Trimming cost V 4 bases and J 0 bases, with 19 bases left between them. Germline V CDR1 and CDR2: SGHRS, YFSETQ. The CDR3 spells CASSVGAGSGYQETQYF. The CDR3, as DNA: TGCGCCAGCAGCGTGGGGGCCGGGTCCGGTTACCAAGAGACCCAGTACTTC.

This clonotype was found many times. The CDR3: CASSQDGTAHSGNTIYF. The CDR3 DNA follows: TGTGCCAGCAGCCAAGATGGTACGGCACACTCTGGAAACACCATATATTTT. The chain links TRBV3-1 to TRBJ1-3; D remains unclear. The CDR3 spans 17 residues. Between the trimmed V and J ends, which lost 0 bases and 0 bases, there was a span of 12 bases. The germline V gene encodes CDR1 LGHDT and CDR2 YNNKEL (reference sequence).

This clonotype has just one count. The rearrangement joins TRBV7-9 to TRBJ2-3, with D possibly being TRBD1 or TRBD2 (6 bases each). The CDR3 has 18 residues. V was cut by 7 bases and J by 0 bases, with 23 bases left in between. From germline, CDR1 is SEHNR and CDR2 FQNEAQ (reference sequence). CDR3 sequence: CASTQLGQGRPSTDTQYF. Here the CDR3 DNA reads TGTGCCAGCACCCAACTGGGGCAGGGGAGGCCTAGCACAGATACGCAGTATTTT.

The V gene is TRBV19, the J gene TRBJ2-3; 8 bases align to TRBD2. The CDR3 length is 13 residues. Looked up from germline, CDR1 is LNHDA and CDR2 is SQIVND (reference sequence). CDR3 sequence: CSAGEGGTDTQYF. In DNA, the CDR3 is TGTTCAGCGGGAGAGGGGGGCACAGATACGCAGTATTTT.

J is TRBJ2-5 and V is TRBV7-9; 7 nucleotides match TRBD1. Germline CDR1 reads SEHNR; CDR2 reads FQNEAQ (reference sequence). The CDR3 totals 13 residues. V shed 7 bases, J shed 3 bases, and the junction held 5 bases outside the gene matches. The CDR3 region is CASIDTGEETQYF. CDR3 DNA sequence: TGTGCCAGCATCGACACAGGGGAAGAGACCCAGTACTTC.

With respect to this clonotype: Compared with germline, one end of the junction differs, possibly owing to a read error. The chain links TRBV5-1 to TRBJ2-6; D gene uncertain. The CDR3 covers 15 residues. The germline V gene encodes CDR1 SGHRS and CDR2 YFSETQ. CDR3: CASRIASSGTNVLTF. The CDR3 DNA reads as TGCGCCAGCAGAATTGCCAGCTCTGGGACCAACGTCCTGACTTTC. The full variable domain, its missing parts supplied by reference TRBV5-1 and TRBJ2-6, is KAGVTQTPRYLIKTRGQQVTLSCSPISGHRSVSWYQQTPGQGLQFLFEYFSETQRNKGNFPGRFSGRQFSNSRSEMNVSTLELGDSALYLCASRIASSGTNVLTFGAGSRLTVL.

This clonotype turned up a few times. The chain joins TRBV5-4 to TRBJ2-1; TRBD2 matches 7 bases. Germline trimming cut 4 bases from V and 7 bases from J; bases unmatched to any gene: 8. Per the germline V gene, CDR1 is SGHNT and CDR2 is YYREEE (reference sequence). The CDR3 runs to 14 residues. The CDR3 is CASSLPVSGNEQFF. The CDR3 DNA sequence: TGTGCCAGCAGCCTACCAGTTAGCGGGAATGAGCAGTTCTTC.

This clonotype showed up many times. J is TRBJ1-2 and V is TRBV20-1; D not certain. V lost 2 bases and J lost 1, with 11 bases in between. The CDR3 runs to 14 residues. Germline V gene lookup returns CDR1 DFQATT and CDR2 SNEGSKA (reference sequence). The DNA of the CDR3 is TGCAGTGCTAGAAACCTAAGGGATAACTATGGCTACACCTTC. This encodes CSARNLRDNYGYTF.